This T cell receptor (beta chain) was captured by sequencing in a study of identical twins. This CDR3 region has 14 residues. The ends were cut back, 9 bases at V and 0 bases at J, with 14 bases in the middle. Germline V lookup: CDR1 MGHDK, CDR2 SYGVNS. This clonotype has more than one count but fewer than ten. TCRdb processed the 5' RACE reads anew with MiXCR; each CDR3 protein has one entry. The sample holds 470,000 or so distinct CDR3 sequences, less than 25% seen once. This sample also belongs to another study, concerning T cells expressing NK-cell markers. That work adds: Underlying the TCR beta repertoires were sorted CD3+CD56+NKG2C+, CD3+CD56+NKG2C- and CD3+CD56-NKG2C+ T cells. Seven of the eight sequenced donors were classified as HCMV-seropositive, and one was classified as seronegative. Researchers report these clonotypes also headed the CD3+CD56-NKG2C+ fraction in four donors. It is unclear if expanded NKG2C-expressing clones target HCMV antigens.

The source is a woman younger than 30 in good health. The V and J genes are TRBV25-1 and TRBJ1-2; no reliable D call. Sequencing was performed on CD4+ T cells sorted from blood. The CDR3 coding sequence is TGTGCCAGGAACCAACGGGTGTCTAACTATGGCTACACCTTC. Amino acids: CARNQRVSNYGYTF.